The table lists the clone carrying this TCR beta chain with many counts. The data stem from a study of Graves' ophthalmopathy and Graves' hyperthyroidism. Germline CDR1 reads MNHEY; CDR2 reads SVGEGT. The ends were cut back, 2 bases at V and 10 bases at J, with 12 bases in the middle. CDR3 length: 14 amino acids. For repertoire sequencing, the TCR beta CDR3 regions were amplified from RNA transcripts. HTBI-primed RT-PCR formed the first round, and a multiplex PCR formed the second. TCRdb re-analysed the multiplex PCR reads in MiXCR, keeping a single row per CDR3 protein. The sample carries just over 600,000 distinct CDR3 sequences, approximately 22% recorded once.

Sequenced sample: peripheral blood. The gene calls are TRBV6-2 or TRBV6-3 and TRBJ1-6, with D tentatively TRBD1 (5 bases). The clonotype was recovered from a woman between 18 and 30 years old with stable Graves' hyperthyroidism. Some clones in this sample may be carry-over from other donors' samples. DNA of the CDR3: TGTGCCAGCAGTTACGAGCAGGGATGGTCACCCCTCCACTTT. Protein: CASSYEQGWSPLHF.